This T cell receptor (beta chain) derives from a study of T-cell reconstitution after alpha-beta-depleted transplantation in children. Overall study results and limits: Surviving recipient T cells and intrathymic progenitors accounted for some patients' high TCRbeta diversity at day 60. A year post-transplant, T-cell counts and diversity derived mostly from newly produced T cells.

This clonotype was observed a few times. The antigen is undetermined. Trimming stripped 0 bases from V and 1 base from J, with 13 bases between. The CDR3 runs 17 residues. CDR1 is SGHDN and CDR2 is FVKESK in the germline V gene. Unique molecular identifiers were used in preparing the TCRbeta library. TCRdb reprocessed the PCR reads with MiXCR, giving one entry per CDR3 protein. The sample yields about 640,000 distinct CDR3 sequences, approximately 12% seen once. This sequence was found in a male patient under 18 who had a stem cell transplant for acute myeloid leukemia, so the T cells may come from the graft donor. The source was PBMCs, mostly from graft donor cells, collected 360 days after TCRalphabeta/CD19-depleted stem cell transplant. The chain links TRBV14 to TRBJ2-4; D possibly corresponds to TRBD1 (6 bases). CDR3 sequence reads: CASSQEWGRGAKNIQYF. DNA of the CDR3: TGTGCCAGCAGCCAAGAGTGGGGGCGAGGTGCCAAAAACATTCAGTACTTC.